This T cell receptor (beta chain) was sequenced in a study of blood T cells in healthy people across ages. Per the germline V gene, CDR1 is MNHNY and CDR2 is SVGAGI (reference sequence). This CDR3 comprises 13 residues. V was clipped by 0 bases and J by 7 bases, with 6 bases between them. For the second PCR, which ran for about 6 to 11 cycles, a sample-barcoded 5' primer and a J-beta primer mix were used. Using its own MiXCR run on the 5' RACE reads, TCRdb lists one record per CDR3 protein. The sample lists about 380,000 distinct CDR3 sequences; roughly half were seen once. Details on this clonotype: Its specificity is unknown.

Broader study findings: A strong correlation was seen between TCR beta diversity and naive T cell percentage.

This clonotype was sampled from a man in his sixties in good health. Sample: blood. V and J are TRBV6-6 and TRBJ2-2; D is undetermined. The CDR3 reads CASSYSTGGELFF. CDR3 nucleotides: TGTGCCAGCAGTTACTCGACCGGCGGGGAGCTGTTTTTT.